This TCR beta chain is from a study of blood T cells in healthy people across ages. A second PCR, run for roughly 7 to 12 cycles, used a sample-barcoded 5' primer plus a J-beta primer mix. TCRdb re-called the 5' RACE reads with MiXCR, one entry per CDR3 protein. The profile shows around 1,100,000 distinct CDR3 sequences, 35% to 45% of them singletons. This clonotype was found a few times. The sequenced sample was blood. This TCR was sampled from a young man in good health.

This CDR3 reads CASSVSSLRGDGYTF. The CDR3 DNA reads TGTGCCAGCAGCGTATCTAGTTTGAGGGGGGACGGCTACACCTTC. The chain uses TRBV9 and TRBJ1-2; D may be TRBD1 (6 bases). Germline assignment: CDR1 SGDLS and CDR2 YYNGEE. The CDR3 spans 15 residues. Trimming pared 1 base from V and 8 bases from J, leaving 18 bases between. Looking up the rest from reference TRBV9 and TRBJ1-2 gives the full variable domain: DSGVTQTPKHLITATGQRVTLRCSPRSGDLSVYWYQQSLDQGLQFLIQYYNGEERAKGNILERFSAQQFPDLHSELNLSSLELGDSALYFCASSVSSLRGDGYTFGSGTRLTVV.